The present entry profiles one TCR beta chain with its context. Antigen unknown. Together with a sample-barcoded 5' primer, a J-beta primer mix was included in a second PCR lasting about 7 to 12 cycles. TCRdb reanalysed the 5' RACE reads using MiXCR and keeps one entry per CDR3 protein. Among roughly 700,000 distinct CDR3 sequences listed, approximately 25% were seen once. The CDR3 has 17 residues. Germline assignment: CDR1 SEHNR and CDR2 FQNEAQ (reference sequence). V lost 1 base and J lost 1, with 11 bases in between. These data originate in a study of blood T cells in healthy people across ages. Study-level points and caveats: Compared with aged donors, long-lived donors showed fewer expanded clones, suggesting selection. Age advanced and TCR beta diversity per million T cells fell, roughly linearly.

The same specimen was also included in a second study, on T cells of mothers and their children.

The sample taken for sequencing was blood. The chain has TRBV7-9 and TRBJ2-6, with D unresolved. This sequence was found in a boy younger than 18 in good health. This CDR3 reads CASSLEGSRSGANVLTF. CDR3 nucleotide sequence: TGTGCCAGCAGCTTAGAAGGCTCGAGGTCTGGGGCCAACGTCCTGACTTTC.